The rows below give T cell receptor beta chains drawn from one sample of a study of monozygotic twins with inflammatory bowel disease. TCRdb re-called the 5' RACE reads; every CDR3 protein appears as one record, without DNA. The ten top clones account for 2% to 2.5%, within a sample of about 350,000 distinct CDR3 sequences. What was sequenced was blood. These receptors originate from a human donor with ulcerative colitis or Crohn's disease, or a healthy co-twin of an affected twin (not recorded which). Both conserved end residues are part of each CDR3.

j_gene | len | v_gene | CDR3aa
TRBJ2-7 | 14 | TRBV7-9 | CASSLDSAPGEQYF
TRBJ2-7 | 15 | TRBV12-3/TRBV12-4 | CASSPGQRKPYEQYF
TRBJ1-2 | 13 | TRBV4-1 | CASSLDGVGGYTF
TRBJ2-2 | 12 | TRBV15 | CATSREVGELFF
TRBJ2-1 | 16 | TRBV28 | CASSLWWREGLHEQFF
TRBJ1-5 | 15 | TRBV28 | CASTKEPQRDQPQHF
TRBJ1-1 | 13 | TRBV10-3 | CAISESRETEAFF
TRBJ2-7 | 14 | TRBV5-4 | CASKLVADSYEQYF
TRBJ2-1 | 15 | TRBV6-2/TRBV6-3 | CASSPGTAYYNEQFF
TRBJ1-1 | 15 | TRBV20-1 | CSAPNLGQGVPEAFF
TRBJ2-1 | 14 | TRBV24-1 | CATSGTKSYNEQFF
TRBJ2-3 | 16 | TRBV3-1 | CASSQGWTGGTDTQYF
TRBJ2-2 | 14 | TRBV7-2 | CASSFSGGTGELFF
TRBJ1-3 | 16 | TRBV14 | CASSQVPGFSGNTIYF
TRBJ2-4 | 14 | TRBV5-8 | CASRRQGFENIQYF
TRBJ2-1 | 12 | TRBV24-1 | CATEGLRDEQFF
TRBJ2-5 | 12 | TRBV7-2 | CASSLHGPSCVF
TRBJ2-1 | 20 | TRBV11-2 | CASSLDLSGTRSSECNEQFF
TRBJ2-5 | 12 | TRBV6-5 | CASRQAEETQYF
TRBJ2-3 | 17 | TRBV7-8 | CASKLSRTTWDTDTQYF
TRBJ2-1 | 21 | TRBV20-1 | CSASGLGGSTGAVVSYNEQFF
TRBJ2-3 | 13 | TRBV7-9 | CASGPSGANTQYF
TRBJ1-2 | 17 | TRBV5-1 | CASSLASIEGLNYGYTF
TRBJ2-3 | 16 | TRBV20-1 | CSAPSMLAVSTDTQYF
TRBJ2-1 | 15 | TRBV4-3 | CASSQTDRTNNEQFF
TRBJ1-4 | 14 | TRBV2 | CASRARRTDQKLFF
TRBJ1-2 | 13 | TRBV6-6 | CASSGTGLGGYTF